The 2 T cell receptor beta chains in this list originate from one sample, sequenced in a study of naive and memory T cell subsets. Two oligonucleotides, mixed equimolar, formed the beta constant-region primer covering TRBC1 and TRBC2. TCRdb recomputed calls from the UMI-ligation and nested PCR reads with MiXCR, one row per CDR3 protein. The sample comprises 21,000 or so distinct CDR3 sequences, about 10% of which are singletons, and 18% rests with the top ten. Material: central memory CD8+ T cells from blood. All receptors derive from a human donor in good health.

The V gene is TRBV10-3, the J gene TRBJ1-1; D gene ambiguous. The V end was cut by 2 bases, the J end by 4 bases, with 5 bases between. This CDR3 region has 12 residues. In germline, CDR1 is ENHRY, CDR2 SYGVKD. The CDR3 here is CAISEGPTEAFF. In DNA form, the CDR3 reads TGTGCCATCAGTGAGGGACCCACTGAAGCTTTCTTT.

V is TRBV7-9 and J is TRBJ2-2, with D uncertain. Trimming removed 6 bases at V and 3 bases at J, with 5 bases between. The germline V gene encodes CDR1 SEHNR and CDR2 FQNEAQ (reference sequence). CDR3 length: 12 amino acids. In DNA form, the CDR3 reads TGTGCCAGCAGGGAATACACCGGGGAGCTGTTTTTT. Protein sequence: CASREYTGELFF.